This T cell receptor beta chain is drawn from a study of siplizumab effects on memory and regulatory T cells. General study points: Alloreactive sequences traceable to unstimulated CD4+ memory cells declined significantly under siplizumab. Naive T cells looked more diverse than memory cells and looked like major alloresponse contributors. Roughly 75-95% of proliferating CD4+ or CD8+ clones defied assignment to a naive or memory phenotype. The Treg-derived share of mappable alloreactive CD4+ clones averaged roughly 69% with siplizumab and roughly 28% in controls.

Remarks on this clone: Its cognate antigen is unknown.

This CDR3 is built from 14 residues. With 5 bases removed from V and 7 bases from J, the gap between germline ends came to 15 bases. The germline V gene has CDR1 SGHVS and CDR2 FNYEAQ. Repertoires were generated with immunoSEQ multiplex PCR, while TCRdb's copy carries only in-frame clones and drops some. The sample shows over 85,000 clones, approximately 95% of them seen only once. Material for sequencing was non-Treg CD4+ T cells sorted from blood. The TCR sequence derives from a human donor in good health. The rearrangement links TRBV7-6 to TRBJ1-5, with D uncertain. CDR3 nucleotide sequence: TGTGCCAGCAGCCCCCTGGGTGAGGGCCAGCCCCAGCATTTT. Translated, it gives CASSPLGEGQPQHF. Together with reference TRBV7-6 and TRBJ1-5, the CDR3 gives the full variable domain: GAGVSQSPRYKVTKRGQDVALRCDPISGHVSLYWYRQALGQGPEFLTYFNYEAQQDKSGLPNDRFSAERPEGSISTLTIQRTEQRDSAMYRCASSPLGEGQPQHFGDGTRLSIL.